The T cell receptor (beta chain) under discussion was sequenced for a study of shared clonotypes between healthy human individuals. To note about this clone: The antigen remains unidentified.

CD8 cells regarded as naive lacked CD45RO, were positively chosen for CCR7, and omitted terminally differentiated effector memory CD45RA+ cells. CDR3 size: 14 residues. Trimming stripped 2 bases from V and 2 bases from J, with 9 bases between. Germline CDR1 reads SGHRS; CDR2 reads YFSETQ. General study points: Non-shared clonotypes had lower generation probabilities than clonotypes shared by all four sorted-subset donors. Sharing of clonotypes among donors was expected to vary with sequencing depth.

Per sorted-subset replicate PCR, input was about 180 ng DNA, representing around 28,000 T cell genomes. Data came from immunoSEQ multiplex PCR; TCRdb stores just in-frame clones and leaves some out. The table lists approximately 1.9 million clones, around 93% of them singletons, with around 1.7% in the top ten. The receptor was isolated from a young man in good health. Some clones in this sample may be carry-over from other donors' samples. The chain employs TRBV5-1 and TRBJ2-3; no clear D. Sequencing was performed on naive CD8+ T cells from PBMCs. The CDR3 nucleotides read TGCGCCAGCAGCTTTGAGTTGCCCACAGATACGCAGTATTTT. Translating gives CASSFELPTDTQYF.